Presented here are 13 T cell receptor beta chains from one specimen sequenced in a study of shared clonotypes between healthy human individuals. TCRdb's table, derived via immunoSEQ multiplex PCR, lists solely in-frame clones and lacks some. The table has roughly 2.1 million clones, roughly 91% seen once. Terminally differentiated effector memory CD45RA+ cells were excluded by CCR7 positive selection of CD45RO-negative cells. Material for sequencing was naive CD8+ T cells from PBMCs. The source of these receptors is a man aged 18-30 years in good health. Some clones in this sample may be carry-over from other donors' samples.

The chain couples TRBV19 to TRBJ2-7, with D tentatively TRBD1 (6 bases). This CDR3 has 14 amino acids. V lost 6 bases, J lost 2 bases, and 14 bases lay in between. Germline V gene lookup returns CDR1 LNHDA and CDR2 SQIVND (reference sequence). The CDR3 sequence: CASSLGAVAYEQYF. In nucleotides, the CDR3 is TGTGCCAGTAGCCTGGGGGCAGTAGCCTACGAGCAGTACTTC.

The V call is TRBV6-5, the J call TRBJ2-6; D is unclear. Germline assignment: CDR1 MNHEY and CDR2 SVGAGI. This CDR3 region has 15 residues. V was clipped by 5 bases and J by 0 bases, with 8 bases between them. CDR3 region: CASSPSYSGANVLTF. The CDR3 DNA is TGTGCCAGCAGTCCTAGTTACTCTGGGGCCAACGTCCTGACTTTC.

The chain combines TRBV28 with TRBJ2-7, with D possibly being TRBD1 or TRBD2 (5 bases each). This CDR3 has 15 residues. The V end was cut by 8 bases, the J end by 2 bases, with 19 bases between. Germline V gene lookup returns CDR1 MDHEN and CDR2 SYDVKM. The chain's CDR3 is CASGPGAHFAYEQYF. CDR3 DNA: TGTGCCAGCGGACCCGGGGCCCATTTTGCCTACGAGCAGTACTTC.

The chain couples TRBV11-2 to TRBJ2-7; possibly TRBD2 for D (5 bases). The CDR3 length is 13 residues. V lost 5 bases to trimming and J lost 2 bases, with 10 bases between them. CDR1 and CDR2 from the germline V gene are SGHAT and FQNNGV. In DNA, the CDR3 is TGTGCCAGCAGCCCGGGGTCTACCTACGAGCAGTACTTC. This gives the protein CASSPGSTYEQYF.

This rearrangement joins TRBV27 to TRBJ2-7; unclear D gene. This CDR3 region has 14 residues. V shed 7 bases and J shed 1 base, with 14 bases lying between them. The germline CDR1 and CDR2 sequences are MNHEY and SMNVEV (reference sequence). The CDR3 DNA is TGTGCCAGCACCTCATGGGCAGTTTCCTACGAGCAGTACTTC. It codes for CASTSWAVSYEQYF.

The chain combines TRBV5-1 with TRBJ2-1, with D tentatively TRBD1 (6 bases). The CDR3 spans 12 residues. The V and J ends lost 0 bases and 16 bases respectively, with 14 bases between them. The V gene's germline CDR1 is SGHRS and CDR2 YFSETQ. CDR3 amino acids: CASSLDRVRYFF. CDR3 nucleotides: TGCGCCAGCAGCTTGGACAGGGTGAGGTATTTCTTC. The full variable domain, in which reference TRBV5-1 and TRBJ2-1 provide the parts outside the CDR3, is KAGVTQTPRYLIKTRGQQVTLSCSPISGHRSVSWYQQTPGQGLQFLFEYFSETQRNKGNFPGRFSGRQFSNSRSEMNVSTLELGDSALYLCASSLDRVRYFFGPGTRLTVL.

The rearrangement links TRBV19 to TRBJ2-2; TRBD2 agrees at 10 bases. From germline, CDR1 is LNHDA and CDR2 SQIVND (reference sequence). CDR3 size: 17 residues. The V segment lost 1 base and the J segment 6 bases; nucleotides outside the gene matches: 8. CDR3 in amino acids: CASSIGPSGSFAGELFF. Here the CDR3 DNA reads TGTGCCAGTAGTATAGGACCTAGCGGGAGTTTCGCCGGGGAGCTGTTTTTT.

The DNA for the CDR3 is TGTGCCAGCAGCCGCCGGGACCCAGTCTCTGGGGCCAACGTCCTGACTTTC. Translation gives CASSRRDPVSGANVLTF. The chain uses TRBV7-9 and TRBJ2-6; D is tentatively TRBD1 or TRBD2 (5 bases each). Germline V CDR1 and CDR2: SEHNR, FQNEAQ (reference sequence). The V end lost 5 bases, the J end lost 0 bases, and 14 bases lay between the germline ends. CDR3 length: 17 amino acids.

The rearrangement joins TRBV30 to TRBJ2-5; 13 nucleotides line up with TRBD2. The germline V gene has CDR1 GTSNPN and CDR2 SVGIG (reference sequence). The CDR3 extends over 14 amino acids. The V segment lost 5 bases and the J segment 10 bases; nucleotides outside the gene matches: 10. The CDR3 coding sequence is TGTGCCTGGGGGACTAGCGGGGCTCAAGCGGGCCAGTACTTC. It specifies CAWGTSGAQAGQYF.

The CDR3 reads CAISEPTGTGSRETQYF. The DNA of the CDR3 is TGTGCCATCAGTGAGCCGACCGGGACAGGGAGTCGAGAGACCCAGTACTTC. V gene TRBV10-3 combines with J gene TRBJ2-5; TRBD1 matches at 9 bases. The ends lost 2 bases at V and 4 bases at J; junction bases unmatched: 11. Germline lookup yields CDR1 ENHRY and CDR2 SYGVKD. This CDR3 region has 17 residues.

The chain carries TRBV7-9 and TRBJ1-5; D remains ambiguous. CDR1 is SEHNR, CDR2 FQNEAQ, per germline (reference sequence). This CDR3 has 17 residues. The V end was cut by 5 bases, the J end by 0 bases, with 17 bases between. CDR3 sequence (DNA): TGTGCCAGCAGCCGGGGAGTGGAGAAATATAGCAATCAGCCCCAGCATTTT. Translating gives CASSRGVEKYSNQPQHF.

This chain connects TRBV5-6 to TRBJ2-1, with 8 bases aligning to TRBD1. Trimming took 3 bases from V and 6 from J; bases not matched to a gene: 8. CDR1 is SGHDT and CDR2 is YYEEEE in the germline V gene. This CDR3 comprises 15 residues. CDR3 region: CASSSGTGGFNEQFF. CDR3 in DNA: TGTGCCAGCAGCTCCGGAACAGGGGGTTTCAATGAGCAGTTCTTC.

The gene calls are TRBV18 and TRBJ2-3; the D gene is possibly TRBD2 (6 bases). Trimming left V 2 bases short and J 2 bases short, with 8 bases between. CDR3 length equals 14 residues. CDR1 is KGHSH and CDR2 is LQKENI in the germline V gene. CDR3 protein: CASSPGGITDTQYF. The CDR3 nucleotides are TGTGCCAGCTCACCAGGGGGGATCACAGATACGCAGTATTTT.